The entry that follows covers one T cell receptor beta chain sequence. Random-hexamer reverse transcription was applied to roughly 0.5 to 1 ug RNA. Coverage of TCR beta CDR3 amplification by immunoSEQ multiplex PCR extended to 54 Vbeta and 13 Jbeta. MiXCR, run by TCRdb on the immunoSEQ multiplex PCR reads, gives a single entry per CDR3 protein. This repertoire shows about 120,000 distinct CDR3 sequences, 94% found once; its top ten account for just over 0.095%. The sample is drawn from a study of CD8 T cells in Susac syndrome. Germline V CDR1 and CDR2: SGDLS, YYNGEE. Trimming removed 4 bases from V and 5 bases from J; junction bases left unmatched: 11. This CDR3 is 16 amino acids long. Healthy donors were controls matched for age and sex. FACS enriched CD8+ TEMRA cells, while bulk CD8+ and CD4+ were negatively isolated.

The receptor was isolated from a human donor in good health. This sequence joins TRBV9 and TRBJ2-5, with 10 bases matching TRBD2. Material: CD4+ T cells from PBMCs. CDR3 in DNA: TGTGCCAGCAGCTCCCAAGCGGGAGGGGGATTGGAGACCCAGTACTTC. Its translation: CASSSQAGGGLETQYF.